This TCR beta chain was obtained from a study of spatial heterogeneity in lung cancer. Study outcomes and limitations: Counts of expanded intratumoral alpha and beta TCRs tracked tumor mutation counts.

This clonotype is classed as medium-sized. The antigen is not known. Time point of the sample: sample taken at primary tumor resection. TCRdb reprocessed the 5' RACE reads via MiXCR and lists one record per CDR3 protein. The sample has 3,000 to 4,500 distinct CDR3 sequences, just over 5% seen once; the top ten hold less than 35%. This clonotype originated in a female donor with early-stage non-small cell lung cancer. The sample consisted of lung tumor tissue, taken at surgery.

The CDR3 nucleotides are TGTGCCAGCAGGGTGAACTCCAACACTAGGGGCAATCAGCCCCAGCATTTT. Protein product: CASRVNSNTRGNQPQHF. V gene TRBV27 combines with J gene TRBJ1-5; D call uncertain. The V and J ends lost 6 bases and 2 bases respectively, with 20 bases between them. Germline values: CDR1 MNHEY, CDR2 SMNVEV (reference sequence). This CDR3 has 17 amino acids.